One and the same sample provided the 11 T cell receptor beta chains below, sequenced in a study of CD8 T cells in Susac syndrome. Random hexamers were used to reverse transcribe the RNA input (about 0.45 to 1 ug). TCRdb re-derived calls from the immunoSEQ multiplex PCR reads in MiXCR, one entry per CDR3 protein. The table includes roughly 190,000 distinct CDR3 sequences, over 75% detected once. The sample was CD4+ T cells from PBMCs. All receptors derive from a human donor with Susac syndrome.

The rearrangement joins TRBV4-1 to TRBJ2-2; 8 nucleotides align to TRBD2. V shed 1 base, J shed 6 bases, and the junction held 7 bases outside the gene matches. The germline gives CDR1 MGHRA, CDR2 YSYEKL. The CDR3 is made up of 16 amino acids. The CDR3 nucleotides are TGCGCCAGCAGCCAAGGCGGACTAGCAAACCCCGGGGAGCTGTTTTTT. Its protein is CASSQGGLANPGELFF.

The chain couples TRBV28 to TRBJ1-2, with D possibly being TRBD1 (5 bases). This CDR3 comprises 13 residues. Trimming removed 6 bases at V and 5 bases at J, with 13 bases between. CDR1 MDHEN and CDR2 SYDVKM come from the germline V gene. CDR3 loop: CASRDSSSYGYTF. Written as DNA, the CDR3 is TGTGCCAGCAGAGACAGCTCCTCTTATGGCTACACCTTC.

As to this clonotype: Because the CDR3 is missing its conserved closing phenylalanine or tryptophan, this is likely a read error. V usage is TRBV20-1 and J usage is TRBJ2-5, with D possibly being TRBD2 (6 bases). The CDR3 length is 13 residues. The germline V gene encodes CDR1 DFQATT and CDR2 SNEGSKA (reference sequence). V lost 6 bases and J 2 bases, leaving 13 bases between the germline ends. The DNA for the CDR3 is TGCAGTGCCCTAGCGAGGGGACAAGAGACCCAGTACTTG. This translates into CSALARGQETQYL.

This chain joins TRBV29-1 and TRBJ1-2, with D hard to call. The CDR3 consists of 14 residues. Germline V CDR1 and CDR2: SQVTM, ANQGSEA. V was shortened by 4 bases and J by 0 bases, with 12 bases between the two germline ends. CDR3 nucleotides: TGCAGCGTTGGTGCGGCAGGACCTAACTATGGCTACACCTTC. Encoded protein: CSVGAAGPNYGYTF.

The chain recombines TRBV28 with TRBJ2-3, with 10 bases lining up with TRBD2. V was pared by 9 bases and J by 10 bases, with 13 bases of the junction left unmatched. Germline V gene sequence: CDR1 MDHEN, CDR2 SYDVKM. The CDR3 is 14 amino acids. The DNA of the CDR3 is TGTGCCAGTCACAGTAGCGGGAGGTTTAACCCGCAGTATTTT. Its protein is CASHSSGRFNPQYF.

The rearrangement joins TRBV20-1 to TRBJ2-3; no firm D call. Germline V gene sequence: CDR1 DFQATT, CDR2 SNEGSKA (reference sequence). The V end was cut by 6 bases, the J end by 0 bases, with 16 bases between. The CDR3 sequence is 15 residues long. The CDR3 spells CSAHNRLTSTDTQYF. The CDR3 DNA reads TGCAGTGCCCACAATAGACTTACTAGCACAGATACGCAGTATTTT.

The chain links TRBV6-5 to TRBJ2-7, with 7 bases identical to TRBD2. This CDR3 contains 13 residues. In germline, CDR1 is MNHEY, CDR2 SVGAGI. The V and J ends lost 0 bases and 5 bases, in that order; junction bases with no gene match: 1. The CDR3 reads CASSYSSGDEQYF. CDR3 DNA: TGTGCCAGCAGTTACTCCAGCGGGGACGAGCAGTACTTC.

V is TRBV20-1 and J is TRBJ2-1; D may be TRBD2 (6 bases). The CDR3 extends over 11 amino acids. Germline loops: CDR1 DFQATT, CDR2 SNEGSKA (reference sequence). V lost 3 bases, J lost 10 bases, and 10 bases lay in between. The CDR3 here is CSASDLAEQFF. DNA for the CDR3: TGCAGTGCTAGCGATCTAGCGGAGCAGTTCTTC.

This chain links TRBV18 with TRBJ1-4, with D possibly matching TRBD1 (6 bases). The CDR3 contains 15 residues. In germline, CDR1 is KGHSH, CDR2 LQKENI. V was shortened by 4 bases and J by 5 bases, with 14 bases between the two germline ends. In DNA, the CDR3 is TGTGCCAGCTCACTTACGGACAGTAGCAATGAAAAACTGTTTTTT. It is translated as CASSLTDSSNEKLFF.

This chain uses TRBV5-4 with TRBJ2-3, with D perhaps TRBD2 (6 bases). The germline CDR1 and CDR2 sequences are SGHNT and YYREEE (reference sequence). The V and J ends lost 3 bases and 2 bases respectively, with 16 bases between them. The CDR3 extends over 16 amino acids. CDR3 coding DNA: TGTGCCAGCAGCTACGGGGTTAGCGGCATCACAGATACGCAGTATTTT. It is translated as CASSYGVSGITDTQYF.

The chain combines TRBV5-1 with TRBJ2-7; 7 bases agree with TRBD2. V shed 3 bases, J shed 1 base, and the junction held 13 bases outside the gene matches. CDR1 SGHRS and CDR2 YFSETQ come from the germline V gene. There are 17 residues in the CDR3. The CDR3 DNA reads TGCGCCAGCAGCTGGTGGGGGGAGGGCCCTGGGTCCTACGAGCAGTACTTC. It specifies CASSWWGEGPGSYEQYF.